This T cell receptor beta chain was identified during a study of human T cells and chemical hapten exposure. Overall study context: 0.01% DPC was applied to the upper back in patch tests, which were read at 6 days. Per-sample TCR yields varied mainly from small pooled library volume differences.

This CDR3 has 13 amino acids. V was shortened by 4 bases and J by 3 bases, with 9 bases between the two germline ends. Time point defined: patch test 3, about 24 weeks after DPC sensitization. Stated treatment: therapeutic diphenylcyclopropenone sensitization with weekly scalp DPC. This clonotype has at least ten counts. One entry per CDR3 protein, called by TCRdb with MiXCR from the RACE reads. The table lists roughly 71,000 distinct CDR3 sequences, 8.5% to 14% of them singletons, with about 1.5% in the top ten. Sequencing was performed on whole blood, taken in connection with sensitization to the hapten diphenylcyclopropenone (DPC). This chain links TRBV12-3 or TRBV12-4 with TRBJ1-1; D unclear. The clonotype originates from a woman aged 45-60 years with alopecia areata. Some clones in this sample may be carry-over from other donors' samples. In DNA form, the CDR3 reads TGTGCCAGCAGTTATTTGTTACACACTGAAGCTTTCTTT. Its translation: CASSYLLHTEAFF.